These 14 T cell receptor beta chains came from one sample sequenced in a study of blood T cell repertoires in COVID-19. Clones were sequenced by immunoSEQ multiplex PCR, and TCRdb holds only the in-frame ones, with some missing. The top ten hold about 18% of the sample, which has about 120,000 clones, around 89% seen once. The sequencing input was peripheral blood. Every receptor here comes from a human donor with acute or convalescent COVID-19. The donor label of this sample is uncertain.

The V call is TRBV19, the J call TRBJ1-4; possible D gene TRBD1, 5 bases. Trimming took 3 bases from V and 8 from J, leaving 13 bases between them. From germline, CDR1 is LNHDA and CDR2 SQIVND (reference sequence). CDR3 length: 14 residues. The CDR3 sequence is CASSIAGSGEKLFF. The CDR3 bases are TGTGCCAGTAGTATCGCAGGGTCTGGCGAAAAACTGTTTTTT.

V is TRBV29-1 and J is TRBJ2-1, with 16 bases matching TRBD2. Germline values: CDR1 SQVTM, CDR2 ANQGSEA. CDR3 size: 21 residues. V lost 4 bases, J lost 4 bases, and 19 bases stayed unmatched. CDR3 amino acids: CSVVPGLAGGLPTPVYNEQFF. The CDR3, as DNA: TGCAGCGTTGTTCCGGGACTAGCGGGGGGGCTACCCACGCCGGTATACAATGAGCAGTTCTTC.

CDR3 DNA: TGCGCCAGCAGCCAAGGGGGAGAGGGAGAAAAACTGTTTTTT. Translation: CASSQGGEGEKLFF. V and J are TRBV4-1 and TRBJ1-4; D unclear. Germline-derived CDR1 and CDR2 are MGHRA and YSYEKL. The CDR3 has 14 residues. V lost 1 base and J lost 8, with 11 bases in between.

Ten or more counts support this clone. The CDR3 nucleotides are TGTGCCAGCAGTGAGTGGCAGACCTACGAGCAGTACTTC. Its protein is CASSEWQTYEQYF. V usage is TRBV2 and J usage is TRBJ2-7; no reliable D call. The CDR3 spans 13 residues. With 3 bases removed from V and 2 bases from J, the gap between germline ends came to 8 bases. Looked up from germline, CDR1 is SNHLY and CDR2 is FYNNEI.

The chain is built from TRBV7-6 and TRBJ2-7; 14 positions agree with TRBD2. From germline, CDR1 is SGHVS and CDR2 FNYEAQ. CDR3 length: 15 amino acids. The junction had 3 bases not matched to a gene; V was cut back by 3 bases and J by 5 bases. The CDR3 reads CASSLGLAGVDEQYF. CDR3 nucleotide sequence: TGTGCCAGCAGCTTGGGACTAGCGGGAGTAGACGAGCAGTACTTC.

The chain couples TRBV6-6 to TRBJ2-7, with TRBD1 matching 11 bases. Germline CDR1 and CDR2: MNHNY and SVGAGI (reference sequence). V shed 6 bases, J shed 0 bases, and the junction held 7 bases outside the gene matches. The CDR3 extends over 16 amino acids. DNA for the CDR3: TGTGCCAGCAGACCACTCGGGACAGGGGGCTCCTACGAGCAGTACTTC. Encoded protein: CASRPLGTGGSYEQYF.

V and J are TRBV4-1 and TRBJ1-5, with 7 bases that match TRBD1. The V and J ends lost 0 bases and 8 bases, in that order; junction bases with no gene match: 19. Germline CDR1 reads MGHRA; CDR2 reads YSYEKL. This CDR3 comprises 19 residues. The CDR3 DNA follows: TGCGCCAGCAGCCAAGATCCGATCGGACAGGCCGGGTCGATGGAGCCCCAGCATTTT. Its protein is CASSQDPIGQAGSMEPQHF.

The V call is TRBV4-2, the J call TRBJ2-7; 14 bases line up with TRBD2. The CDR3 covers 16 residues. Germline assignment: CDR1 LGHNA and CDR2 YNFKEQ. The trim removed 0 bases at V and 3 bases at J, leaving 1 base unmatched. As DNA, the CDR3 is TGTGCCAGCAGCCAAGATGGGACTAGCGGGAGCTACGAGCAGTACTTC. This gives the protein CASSQDGTSGSYEQYF.

The gene calls are TRBV9 and TRBJ1-3; D is unresolved. The CDR3 has 14 amino acids. Deletions cut 3 bases from V and 1 base from J, with 8 bases between. Germline V CDR1 and CDR2: SGDLS, YYNGEE. The CDR3 region is CASSDPSSGNTIYF. The CDR3 DNA sequence: TGTGCCAGCAGCGATCCTTCGTCTGGAAACACCATATATTTT.

The chain employs TRBV30 and TRBJ1-2, with a tentative D call TRBD1 (5 bases). V was pared by 0 bases and J by 7 bases, with 9 bases between. CDR1 is GTSNPN and CDR2 is SVGIG in the germline V gene (reference sequence). There are 12 residues in the CDR3. CDR3 sequence reads: CAWSVLGPGYTF. CDR3 sequence (DNA): TGTGCCTGGAGTGTTTTGGGGCCTGGCTACACCTTC.

The genes are TRBV9 and TRBJ1-1; 9 bases are a match to TRBD1. Germline-derived CDR1 and CDR2 are SGDLS and YYNGEE. J lost 5 bases, V lost 0 bases, and 8 bases had no gene match. The CDR3 sequence is 16 residues long. The DNA of the CDR3 is TGTGCCAGCAGCGTAGCAGCACAGGGGGCGAGGACTGAAGCTTTCTTT. Translating it yields CASSVAAQGARTEAFF.

The CDR3 is CASSRGSGELFF. CDR3 DNA: TGTGCCAGCAGCCGGGGATCCGGGGAGCTGTTTTTT. The V call is TRBV28, the J call TRBJ2-2; perhaps TRBD2 as D (5 bases). Germline V gene sequence: CDR1 MDHEN, CDR2 SYDVKM. The CDR3 spans 12 residues. Trimming stripped 6 bases from V and 6 bases from J, with 8 bases between.

This chain links TRBV3-1 (or the pseudogene TRBV3-2) with TRBJ1-5; 8 bases map to TRBD1. CDR1 and CDR2 from the germline V gene are LGHDT and YNNKEL (reference sequence). V trimming: 1 base; J trimming: 6 bases; junction bases outside the gene matches: 2. This CDR3 comprises 14 residues. The CDR3 DNA reads as TGTGCCAGCAGCCAAGGGACAGGGATTCAGCCCCAGCATTTT. Translation: CASSQGTGIQPQHF.

The rearrangement joins TRBV7-9 to TRBJ1-3; D is uncertain. Germline loops: CDR1 SEHNR, CDR2 FQNEAQ (reference sequence). The CDR3 loop spans 17 amino acids. Trimming stripped 6 bases from V and 0 bases from J, with 18 bases between. In DNA form, the CDR3 reads TGTGCCAGCAGTCCACGCTTAAGAGTGAACTCTGGAAACACCATATATTTT. Its translation is CASSPRLRVNSGNTIYF.